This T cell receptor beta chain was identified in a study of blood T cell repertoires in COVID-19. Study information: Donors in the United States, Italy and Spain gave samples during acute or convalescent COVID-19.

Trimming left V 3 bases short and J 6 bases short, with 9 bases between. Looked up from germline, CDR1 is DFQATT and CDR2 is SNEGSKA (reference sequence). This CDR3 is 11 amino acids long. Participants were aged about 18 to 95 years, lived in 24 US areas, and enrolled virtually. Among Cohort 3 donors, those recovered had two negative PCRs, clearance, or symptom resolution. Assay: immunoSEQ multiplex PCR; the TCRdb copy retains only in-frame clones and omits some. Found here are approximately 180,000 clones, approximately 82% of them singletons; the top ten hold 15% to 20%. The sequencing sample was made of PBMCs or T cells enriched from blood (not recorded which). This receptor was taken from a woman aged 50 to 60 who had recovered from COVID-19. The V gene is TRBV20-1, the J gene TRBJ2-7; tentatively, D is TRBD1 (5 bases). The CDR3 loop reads CSASRDSEQYF. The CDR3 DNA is TGCAGTGCTAGCAGGGATTCCGAGCAGTACTTC.